The 21 T cell receptor beta chains below were found in one sample sequenced in a study of T cells after yellow fever vaccination. TCRdb independently ran MiXCR on the 5' RACE reads; one entry per CDR3 protein. The sample has hundreds of thousands of distinct CDR3 sequences; roughly an eighth are singletons. The specimen was CD4+ T cells sorted from PBMCs, collected 15 days after the yellow fever booster vaccination. The receptors were gathered from a young man who received the YFV17D yellow fever vaccine.

The sample holds a few counts of this clonotype. The chain employs TRBV28 and TRBJ2-5; 7 positions agree with TRBD2. The trim removed 2 bases at V and 3 bases at J, leaving 6 bases unmatched. Germline V gene lookup returns CDR1 MDHEN and CDR2 SYDVKM. The CDR3 loop spans 15 amino acids. The CDR3 nucleotides read TGTGCCAGCAGTTTAGGATACGCGGGGGAAGAGACCCAGTACTTC. Residues: CASSLGYAGEETQYF.

This clonotype was seen ten or more times. This sequence joins TRBV12-3 or TRBV12-4 and TRBJ2-3; D ambiguous. V was cut by 2 bases and J by 0 bases, with 9 bases left in between. This CDR3 contains 15 residues. CDR3 nucleotide sequence: TGTGCCAGCAGTTTAACCCTCGCTAGCACAGATACGCAGTATTTT. Its protein product is CASSLTLASTDTQYF.

This clonotype was observed many times. This rearrangement joins TRBV6-2 or TRBV6-3 to TRBJ1-2; D is unclear. The CDR3 spans 13 residues. Germline-derived CDR1 and CDR2 are MNHEY and SVGEGT. V lost 2 bases, J lost 2 bases, and 6 bases lay in between. CDR3 DNA: TGTGCCAGCAGTTACGGACGGAACTATGGCTACACCTTC. Encoded protein: CASSYGRNYGYTF.

This clonotype was detected only a few times. The V call is TRBV6-2 or TRBV6-3, the J call TRBJ2-7; 16 nucleotides align to TRBD2. Germline CDR1 MNHEY, CDR2 SVGEGT. V was pared by 0 bases and J by 7 bases, with 6 bases of the junction left unmatched. This CDR3 is built from 17 residues. The CDR3 DNA reads as TGTGCCAGCAGTTACTCCGGGACTAGCGGGGGGGCCGAGGAGCAGTACGTC. This gives the protein CASSYSGTSGGAEEQYV.

This clonotype was picked up one time. This rearrangement joins TRBV12-3 or TRBV12-4 to TRBJ1-6, with D maybe TRBD1 (5 bases). The germline V and J ends were trimmed by 6 bases and 7 bases, with 13 bases remaining between them. This CDR3 is built from 14 residues. The CDR3 sequence is CASRRDPENSPLHF. The CDR3 bases are TGTGCCAGCAGGAGGGACCCCGAAAATTCACCCCTCCACTTT.

The chain's CDR3 is CASIESGHLNYGYTF. The CDR3 DNA is TGTGCCAGTATCGAATCGGGACACCTCAACTATGGCTACACCTTC. V gene TRBV28 combines with J gene TRBJ1-2, with TRBD1 as a possible D gene (6 bases). This CDR3 comprises 15 residues. Trimming pared 9 bases from V and 2 bases from J, leaving 19 bases between. The germline gives CDR1 MDHEN, CDR2 SYDVKM.

This rearrangement joins TRBV7-6 to TRBJ2-2; no clear D gene. Germline assignment: CDR1 SGHVS and CDR2 FNYEAQ. Trimming left V 1 base short and J 6 bases short, with 9 bases between. CDR3 length equals 14 residues. CDR3 amino acids: CASSLEAAPGELFF. CDR3 sequence (DNA): TGTGCCAGCAGCTTAGAGGCGGCCCCCGGGGAGCTGTTTTTT.

The chain is built from TRBV2 and TRBJ1-2; D perhaps matches TRBD1 (5 bases). Between the trimmed V and J ends, which lost 6 bases and 2 bases, there was a span of 13 bases. The CDR3 loop spans 14 amino acids. Germline loops: CDR1 SNHLY, CDR2 FYNNEI. CDR3 residues: CASRQEGGNYGYTF. The DNA for the CDR3 is TGTGCCAGCAGACAGGAGGGTGGGAACTATGGCTACACCTTC.

Ten or more counts support this clonotype. The chain uses TRBV6-5 and TRBJ2-1, with a weak D call TRBD2 (6 bases). The V gene lost 7 bases and the J gene lost 0 bases, with 10 bases spanning the gap. From germline, CDR1 is MNHEY and CDR2 SVGAGI. There are 14 residues in the CDR3. Here the CDR3 DNA reads TGTGCCAGCAAGGAGGGGCCCTCCTACAATGAGCAGTTCTTC. It codes for CASKEGPSYNEQFF.

The chain couples TRBV18 to TRBJ2-1, with D possibly being TRBD1 (7 bases). The V gene lost 2 bases and the J gene lost 5 bases, with 13 bases spanning the gap. This CDR3 is 15 amino acids long. Per the germline V gene, CDR1 is KGHSH and CDR2 is LQKENI. The CDR3 region has the DNA TGTGCCAGCTCACCAGCGACAGGGAGGAACAATGAGCAGTTCTTC. Translating gives CASSPATGRNNEQFF.

The chain joins TRBV6-2 or TRBV6-3 to TRBJ1-2; D is unresolved. The CDR3 covers 14 residues. The germline V and J ends were trimmed by 6 bases and 8 bases, with 19 bases remaining between them. Germline assignment: CDR1 MNHEY and CDR2 SVGEGT. CDR3 DNA sequence: TGTGCCAGCAGCCACAACTCAGAACTTCGCGGCTACACCTTC. Translation gives CASSHNSELRGYTF.

In its sample, this clonotype was seen a few times. J is TRBJ1-2 and V is TRBV4-3; D is uncertain. Trimming stripped 0 bases from V and 3 bases from J, with 11 bases between. CDR3 length: 15 residues. CDR1 LGHNA and CDR2 YSLEER come from the germline V gene. This chain's CDR3 is CASSQDYHRDYGYTF. Written as DNA, the CDR3 is TGCGCCAGCAGCCAAGATTACCACAGAGACTATGGCTACACCTTC.

The rearrangement links TRBV25-1 to TRBJ1-4; D might be TRBD1 (5 bases). Germline CDR1 MGHDK, CDR2 SYGVNS. The germline V and J ends were trimmed by 3 bases and 6 bases, with 8 bases remaining between them. The CDR3 spans 13 residues. The CDR3 loop is CASSDGAYEKLFF. The CDR3 bases are TGTGCCAGCAGTGATGGGGCATATGAAAAACTGTTTTTT.

This clonotype was seen a handful of times. The chain combines TRBV6-5 with TRBJ2-5; 14 positions match TRBD2. Germline V gene data show CDR1 as MNHEY and CDR2 as SVGAGI. V was pared by 4 bases and J by 7 bases, with 11 bases of the junction left unmatched. This CDR3 comprises 17 residues. The CDR3 sequence is CASSLGLAGGMRATQYF. The DNA of the CDR3 is TGTGCCAGCAGTTTAGGACTAGCGGGGGGAATGCGAGCGACCCAGTACTTC.

V gene TRBV18 combines with J gene TRBJ1-1; D ambiguous. The CDR3 loop spans 15 amino acids. Germline V CDR1 and CDR2: KGHSH, LQKENI. V dropped 6 bases and J dropped 0 bases, with 14 bases sitting between them. CDR3 in amino acids: CASSGRTTVNTEAFF. The CDR3 nucleotides read TGTGCCAGCTCGGGCAGGACTACGGTGAACACTGAAGCTTTCTTT.

The V gene is TRBV5-1, the J gene TRBJ2-5; D perhaps matches TRBD2 (5 bases). CDR1 and CDR2 from the germline V gene are SGHRS and YFSETQ. V gave up 4 bases and J gave up 5 bases, with 15 bases separating them. The length of the CDR3 is 14 residues. CDR3 in amino acids: CASSLPGGYETQYF. In nucleotides, the CDR3 is TGCGCCAGCAGCCTCCCTGGCGGGTACGAGACCCAGTACTTC.

This clonotype was seen repeatedly, ten times or more. The chain joins TRBV4-3 to TRBJ2-5; TRBD2 matches at 10 bases. Losses at the gene ends were 0 bases for V and 2 bases for J; bases not matched to a gene: 3. CDR1 LGHNA and CDR2 YSLEER come from the germline V gene. This CDR3 is 16 amino acids long. The CDR3 DNA sequence: TGCGCCAGCAGCCAAGATAGCGGGGGGTTTCAAGAGACCCAGTACTTC. Residues: CASSQDSGGFQETQYF.

The chain recombines TRBV4-1 with TRBJ2-1; 14 bases are shared with TRBD2. Trimming cost V 3 bases and J 6 bases; bases outside gene matches: 7. Germline CDR1 MGHRA, CDR2 YSYEKL. This CDR3 spans 17 amino acids. The CDR3 spells CASSQESGLAGANEQFF. The CDR3 DNA reads TGCGCCAGCAGCCAGGAGTCGGGACTAGCGGGGGCCAATGAGCAGTTCTTC.

The sample holds a few counts of this clonotype. The chain is built from TRBV10-3 and TRBJ2-5; D remains unclear. Trimming cost V 4 bases and J 7 bases, with 13 bases left between them. From germline, CDR1 is ENHRY and CDR2 SYGVKD. The CDR3 spans 13 residues. This CDR3 reads CAISGSGVGTQYF. DNA of the CDR3: TGTGCCATCAGTGGCTCTGGGGTCGGGACCCAGTACTTC.

This rearrangement joins TRBV24-1 to TRBJ1-2; possible D gene TRBD1, 6 bases. With 9 bases removed from V and 8 bases from J, the gap between germline ends came to 12 bases. Germline loops: CDR1 KGHDR, CDR2 SFDVKD. The CDR3 runs to 11 residues. The CDR3 protein is CATSGQRGYTF. DNA for the CDR3: TGTGCCACCTCTGGACAGAGGGGCTACACCTTC.

The chain couples TRBV5-1 to TRBJ2-1; 9 nucleotides line up with TRBD2. The germline CDR1 and CDR2 sequences are SGHRS and YFSETQ. V shed 4 bases, J shed 7 bases, and the junction held 18 bases outside the gene matches. The CDR3 has 18 amino acids. In DNA form, the CDR3 reads TGCGCCAGCAGCCTCCTTCTAATAGGCGGGGGGGCGCGGAATGAGCAGTTCTTC. As protein: CASSLLLIGGGARNEQFF.